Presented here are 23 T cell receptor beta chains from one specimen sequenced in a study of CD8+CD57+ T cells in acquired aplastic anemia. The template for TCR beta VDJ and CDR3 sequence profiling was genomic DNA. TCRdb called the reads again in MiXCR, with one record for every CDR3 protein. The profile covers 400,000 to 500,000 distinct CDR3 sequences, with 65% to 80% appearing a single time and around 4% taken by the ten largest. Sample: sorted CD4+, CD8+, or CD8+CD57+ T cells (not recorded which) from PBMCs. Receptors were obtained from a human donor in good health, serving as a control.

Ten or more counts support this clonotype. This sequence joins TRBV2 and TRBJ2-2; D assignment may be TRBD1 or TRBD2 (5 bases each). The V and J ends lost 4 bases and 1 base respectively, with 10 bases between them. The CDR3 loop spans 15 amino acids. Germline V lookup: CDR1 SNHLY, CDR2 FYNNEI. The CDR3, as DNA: TGTGCCAGCAGTGTGGGGGTAGGGAACACCGGGGAGCTGTTTTTT. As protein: CASSVGVGNTGELFF.

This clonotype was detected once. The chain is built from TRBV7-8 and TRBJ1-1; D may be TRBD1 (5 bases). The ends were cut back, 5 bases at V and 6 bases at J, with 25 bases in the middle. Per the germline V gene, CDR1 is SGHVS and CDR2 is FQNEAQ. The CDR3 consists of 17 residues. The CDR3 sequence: CASSDSRFTDLQPEAFF. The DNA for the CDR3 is TGTGCCAGCAGCGACAGCAGGTTCACGGACTTACAGCCTGAAGCTTTCTTT.

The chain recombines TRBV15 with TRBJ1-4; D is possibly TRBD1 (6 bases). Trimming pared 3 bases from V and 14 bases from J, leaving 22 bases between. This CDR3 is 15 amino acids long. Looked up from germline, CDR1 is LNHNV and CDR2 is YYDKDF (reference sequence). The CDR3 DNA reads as TGTGCCACCAGCAGTCGGGGGCCAGGGCGGGAAACCCTGTTTTTT. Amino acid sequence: CATSSRGPGRETLFF. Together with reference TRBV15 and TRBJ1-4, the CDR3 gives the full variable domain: DAMVIQNPRYQVTQFGKPVTLSCSQTLNHNVMYWYQQKSSQAPKLLFHYYDKDFNNEADTPDNFQSRRPNTSFCFLDIRSPGLGDTAMYLCATSSRGPGRETLFFGSGTQLSVL.

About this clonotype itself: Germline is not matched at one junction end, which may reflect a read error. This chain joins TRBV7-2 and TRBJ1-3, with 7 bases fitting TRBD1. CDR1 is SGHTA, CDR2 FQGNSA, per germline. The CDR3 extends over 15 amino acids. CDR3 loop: CASSLVHRGSNNIYF. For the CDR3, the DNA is TGTGCCAGCAGCTTAGTTCACAGGGGATCAAACAACATATATTTT.

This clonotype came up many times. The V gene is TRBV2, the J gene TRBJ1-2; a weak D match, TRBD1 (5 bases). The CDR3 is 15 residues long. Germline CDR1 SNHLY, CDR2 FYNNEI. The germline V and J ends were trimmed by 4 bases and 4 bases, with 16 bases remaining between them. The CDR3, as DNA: TGTGCCAGCAGTGGGGGGGGGGGGTCTGCCTATGGCTACACCTTC. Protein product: CASSGGGGSAYGYTF.

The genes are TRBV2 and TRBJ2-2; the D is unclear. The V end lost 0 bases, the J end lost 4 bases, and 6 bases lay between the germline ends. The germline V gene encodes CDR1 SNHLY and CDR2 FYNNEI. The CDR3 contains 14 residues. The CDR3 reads CASSEALVTGELFF. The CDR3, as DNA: TGTGCCAGCAGTGAAGCGCTGGTCACCGGGGAGCTGTTTTTT.

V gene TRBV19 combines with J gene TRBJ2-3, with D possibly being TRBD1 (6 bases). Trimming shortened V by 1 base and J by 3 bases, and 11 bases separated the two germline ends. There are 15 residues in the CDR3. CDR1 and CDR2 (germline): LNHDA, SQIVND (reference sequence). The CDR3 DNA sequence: TGTGCCAGTAGTATAGCTGTTACAGGGACAGATACGCAGTATTTT. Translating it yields CASSIAVTGTDTQYF.

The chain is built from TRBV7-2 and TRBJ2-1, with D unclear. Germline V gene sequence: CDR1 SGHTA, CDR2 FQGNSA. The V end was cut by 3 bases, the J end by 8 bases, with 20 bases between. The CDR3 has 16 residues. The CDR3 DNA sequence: TGTGCCAGCAGCTTCCCATTTGACAAGAACCACTATGAGCAGTTCTTC. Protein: CASSFPFDKNHYEQFF.

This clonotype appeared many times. The CDR3 spells CSARSESGNTIYF. DNA for the CDR3: TGCAGTGCTAGGTCGGAATCTGGAAACACCATATATTTT. J is TRBJ1-3 and V is TRBV20-1; D is unresolved. Germline loops: CDR1 DFQATT, CDR2 SNEGSKA (reference sequence). This CDR3 is 13 amino acids long. V dropped 3 bases and J dropped 1 base, with 7 bases sitting between them.

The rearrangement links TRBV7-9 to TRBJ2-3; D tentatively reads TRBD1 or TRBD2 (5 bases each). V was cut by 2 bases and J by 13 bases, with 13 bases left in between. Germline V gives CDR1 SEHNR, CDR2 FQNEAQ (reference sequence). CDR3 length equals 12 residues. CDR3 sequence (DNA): TGTGCCAGCAGCTTACAGGGAGATAAGAAGTATTTT. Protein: CASSLQGDKKYF.

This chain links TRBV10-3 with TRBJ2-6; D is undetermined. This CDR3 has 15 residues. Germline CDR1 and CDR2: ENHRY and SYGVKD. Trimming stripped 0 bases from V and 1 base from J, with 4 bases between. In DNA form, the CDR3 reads TGTGCCATCAGTGAGTCTGGGTCTGGGGCCAACGTCCTGACTTTC. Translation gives CAISESGSGANVLTF.

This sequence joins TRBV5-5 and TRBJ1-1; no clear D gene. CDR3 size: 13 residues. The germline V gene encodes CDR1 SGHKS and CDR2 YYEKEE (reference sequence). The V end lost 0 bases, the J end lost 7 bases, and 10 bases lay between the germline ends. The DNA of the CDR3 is TGTGCCAGCAGCTTGGTGGCGGAAGGTGAAGCTTTCTTT. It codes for CASSLVAEGEAFF.

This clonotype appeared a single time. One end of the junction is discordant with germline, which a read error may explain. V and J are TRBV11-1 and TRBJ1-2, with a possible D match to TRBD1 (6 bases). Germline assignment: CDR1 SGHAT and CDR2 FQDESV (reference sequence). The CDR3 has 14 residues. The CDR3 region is CAGSFIQGNYGYTF. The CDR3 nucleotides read TGTGCCGGCAGCTTCATCCAGGGGAACTATGGCTACACCTTC.

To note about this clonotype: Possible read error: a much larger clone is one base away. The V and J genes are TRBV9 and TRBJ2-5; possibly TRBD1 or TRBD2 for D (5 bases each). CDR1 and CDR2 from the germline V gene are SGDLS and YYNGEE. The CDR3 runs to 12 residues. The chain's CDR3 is CASSPRLGTKYF. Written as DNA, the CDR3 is TGTGCCAGCAGCCCTCGACTCGGGACCAAGTACTTC.

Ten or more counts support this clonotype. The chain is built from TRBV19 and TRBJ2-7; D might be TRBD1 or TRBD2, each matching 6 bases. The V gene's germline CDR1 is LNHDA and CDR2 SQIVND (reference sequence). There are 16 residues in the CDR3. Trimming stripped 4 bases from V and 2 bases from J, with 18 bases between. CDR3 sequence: CASSKEGTGNAYEQYF. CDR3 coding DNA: TGTGCCAGTAGTAAGGAGGGCACAGGGAACGCCTACGAGCAGTACTTC.

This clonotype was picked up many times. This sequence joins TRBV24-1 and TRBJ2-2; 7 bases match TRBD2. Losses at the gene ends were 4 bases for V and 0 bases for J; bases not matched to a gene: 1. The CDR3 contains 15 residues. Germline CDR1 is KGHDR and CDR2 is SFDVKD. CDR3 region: CATSDAGANTGELFF. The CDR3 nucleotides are TGTGCCACCAGTGACGCGGGGGCGAACACCGGGGAGCTGTTTTTT.

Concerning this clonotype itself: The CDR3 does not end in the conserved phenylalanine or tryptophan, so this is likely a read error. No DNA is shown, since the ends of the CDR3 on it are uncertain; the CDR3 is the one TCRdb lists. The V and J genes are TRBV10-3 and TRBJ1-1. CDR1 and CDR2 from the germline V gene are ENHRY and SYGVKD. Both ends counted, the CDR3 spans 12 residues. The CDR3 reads CATSLRETKALY.

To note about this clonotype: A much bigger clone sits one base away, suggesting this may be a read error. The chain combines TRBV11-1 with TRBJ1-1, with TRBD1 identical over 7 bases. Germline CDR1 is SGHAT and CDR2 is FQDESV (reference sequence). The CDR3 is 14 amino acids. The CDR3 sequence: CASSPTTGTPEALF. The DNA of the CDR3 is TGTGCCAGCAGCCCCACGACAGGGACCCCTGAAGCTCTCTTT. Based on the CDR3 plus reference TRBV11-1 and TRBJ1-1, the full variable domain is EAEVAQSPRYKITEKSQAVAFWCDPISGHATLYWYRQILGQGPELLVQFQDESVVDDSQLPKDRFSAERLKGVDSTLKIQPAELGDSAMYLCASSPTTGTPEALFGQGTRLTVV.

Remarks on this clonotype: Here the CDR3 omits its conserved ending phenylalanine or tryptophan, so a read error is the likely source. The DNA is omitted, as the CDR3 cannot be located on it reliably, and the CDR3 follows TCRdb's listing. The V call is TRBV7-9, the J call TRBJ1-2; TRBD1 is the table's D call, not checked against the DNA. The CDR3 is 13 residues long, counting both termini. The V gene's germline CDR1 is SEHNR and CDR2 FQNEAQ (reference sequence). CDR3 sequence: CASSLVAADQPQH.

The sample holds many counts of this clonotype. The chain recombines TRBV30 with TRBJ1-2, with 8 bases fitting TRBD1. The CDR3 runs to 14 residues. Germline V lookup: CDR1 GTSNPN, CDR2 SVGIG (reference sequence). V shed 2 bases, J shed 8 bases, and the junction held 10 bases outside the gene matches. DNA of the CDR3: TGTGCCTGGAGTACCGTCGGACAGGGCTACGGCTACACCTTC. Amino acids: CAWSTVGQGYGYTF.

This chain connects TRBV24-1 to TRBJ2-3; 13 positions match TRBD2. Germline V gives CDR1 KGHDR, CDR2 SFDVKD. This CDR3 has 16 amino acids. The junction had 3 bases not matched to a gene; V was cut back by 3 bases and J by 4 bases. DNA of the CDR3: TGTGCCACCAGTGATCGGACTAGCGGGGGTTCAGATACGCAGTATTTT. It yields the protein CATSDRTSGGSDTQYF.

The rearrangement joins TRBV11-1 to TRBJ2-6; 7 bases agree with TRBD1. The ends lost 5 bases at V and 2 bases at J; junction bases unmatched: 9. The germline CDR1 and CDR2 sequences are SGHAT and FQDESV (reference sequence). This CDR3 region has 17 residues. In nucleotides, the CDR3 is TGTGCCAGCAGCCCCAGGACAGGCGGCACTGGGGCCAACGTCCTGACTTTC. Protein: CASSPRTGGTGANVLTF.

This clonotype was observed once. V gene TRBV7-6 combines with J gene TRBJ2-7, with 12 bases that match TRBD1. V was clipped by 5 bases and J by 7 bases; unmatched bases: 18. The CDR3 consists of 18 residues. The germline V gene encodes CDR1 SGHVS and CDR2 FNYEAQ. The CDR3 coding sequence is TGTGCCAGCAGCCCGCAGGGGCCCGGGACAGGGGGCGGGAGGGAGCAGTACTTC. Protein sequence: CASSPQGPGTGGGREQYF. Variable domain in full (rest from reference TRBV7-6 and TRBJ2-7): GAGVSQSPRYKVTKRGQDVALRCDPISGHVSLYWYRQALGQGPEFLTYFNYEAQQDKSGLPNDRFSAERPEGSISTLTIQRTEQRDSAMYRCASSPQGPGTGGGREQYFGPGTRLTVT.